Presented here are 27 T cell receptor beta chains from one specimen sequenced in a study of blood T cell repertoires in COVID-19. The table came from immunoSEQ multiplex PCR; TCRdb's copy has only in-frame clones and leaves some out. Of about 210,000 clones detected, roughly 82% appear once; the ten largest clones hold 9.7%. What was sequenced was peripheral blood. These TCRs come from a man over 45 with active or convalescent COVID-19.

This clone was found a few times. The chain carries TRBV29-1 and TRBJ1-2; 7 nucleotides line up with TRBD1. The junction had 9 bases not matched to a gene; V was cut back by 7 bases and J by 10 bases. Germline CDR1 is SQVTM and CDR2 is ANQGSEA. The CDR3 runs to 11 residues. As DNA, the CDR3 is TGCAGCGCCCGGGACAGAAAGGCCTACACCTTC. Encoded protein: CSARDRKAYTF.

The gene calls are TRBV19 and TRBJ2-7; D is possibly TRBD2 (6 bases). The CDR3 is 14 amino acids. Germline V gives CDR1 LNHDA, CDR2 SQIVND (reference sequence). Trimming pared 5 bases from V and 2 bases from J, leaving 13 bases between. CDR3 amino acids: CASSSGLHPYEQYF. The DNA for the CDR3 is TGTGCCAGTAGTTCGGGACTTCACCCCTACGAGCAGTACTTC.

The V call is TRBV9, the J call TRBJ2-2; the match to TRBD1 covers 8 bases. The germline V gene has CDR1 SGDLS and CDR2 YYNGEE. This CDR3 is built from 17 residues. Trimming at V came to 0 bases and at J to 3 bases, leaving 7 bases not matched to a gene. CDR3 in DNA: TGTGCCAGCAGCGTAGGTGATTGGACAGGGTACACCGGGGAGCTGTTTTTT. Amino acid sequence: CASSVGDWTGYTGELFF. The complete variable domain, with remaining parts taken from reference TRBV9 and TRBJ2-2, reads DSGVTQTPKHLITATGQRVTLRCSPRSGDLSVYWYQQSLDQGLQFLIQYYNGEERAKGNILERFSAQQFPDLHSELNLSSLELGDSALYFCASSVGDWTGYTGELFFGEGSRLTVL.

This clone was counted a single time. The chain links TRBV2 to TRBJ2-5, with D unresolved. The CDR3 is 12 residues long. Trimming left V 8 bases short and J 5 bases short, with 12 bases between. The germline V gene has CDR1 SNHLY and CDR2 FYNNEI. As DNA, the CDR3 is TGTGCCAGCCAGTCAGGCATTGAGACCCAGTACTTC. Translation gives CASQSGIETQYF.

The rearrangement uses TRBV5-5 and TRBJ2-1; D call uncertain. Germline V gives CDR1 SGHKS, CDR2 YYEKEE (reference sequence). The V gene lost 0 bases and the J gene lost 0 bases, with 13 bases spanning the gap. CDR3 length equals 17 residues. The CDR3 here is CASSLEPPLFSYNEQFF. CDR3 DNA sequence: TGTGCCAGCAGCTTGGAACCTCCCCTATTCTCCTACAATGAGCAGTTCTTC.

The chain employs TRBV2 and TRBJ1-5, with TRBD1 matching 9 bases. With 3 bases clipped from V and 6 bases from J, the junction kept 3 bases outside the gene matches. CDR1 and CDR2 from the germline V gene are SNHLY and FYNNEI. This CDR3 has 14 amino acids. This chain's CDR3 is CASSEGQGFQPQHF. The CDR3, as DNA: TGTGCCAGCAGTGAGGGACAGGGCTTTCAGCCCCAGCATTTT.

The chain combines TRBV18 with TRBJ2-1; maybe TRBD1 (5 bases). The CDR3 is 15 residues long. Germline V gene data show CDR1 as KGHSH and CDR2 as LQKENI. V was cut by 1 base and J by 2 bases, with 9 bases left in between. The DNA of the CDR3 is TGTGCCAGCTCACCACGACAGTCTGCCTACAATGAGCAGTTCTTC. It encodes CASSPRQSAYNEQFF.

The table lists this clone with a count of one. The chain carries TRBV28 and TRBJ2-3; TRBD1 agrees at 7 bases. V shed 6 bases and J 1 base; nucleotides not matched to a gene: 7. Germline CDR1 reads MDHEN; CDR2 reads SYDVKM. This CDR3 has 15 residues. CDR3 loop: CASSSTGLGTDTQYF. The CDR3 DNA sequence: TGTGCCAGCAGCTCGACAGGGTTGGGCACAGATACGCAGTATTTT.

The gene calls are TRBV3-1 (or the pseudogene TRBV3-2) and TRBJ1-3; TRBD1 matches at 8 bases. Unmatched junction bases numbered 11, after V lost 4 bases and J lost 0 bases. This CDR3 comprises 18 residues. Looked up from germline, CDR1 is LGHDT and CDR2 is YNNKEL (reference sequence). The CDR3 region has the DNA TGTGCCAGCAGCCCGGCCTCGGGACAGGCTAACTCTGGAAACACCATATATTTT. It codes for CASSPASGQANSGNTIYF.

The DNA for the CDR3 is TGTGCCAGCAGTGAGAGAGCCGGGGAGCTGTTTTTT. It encodes CASSERAGELFF. This chain connects TRBV2 to TRBJ2-2; D is undetermined. V was clipped by 3 bases and J by 6 bases, with 5 bases between them. Germline V gene lookup returns CDR1 SNHLY and CDR2 FYNNEI. The CDR3 consists of 12 residues.

The chain recombines TRBV10-3 with TRBJ2-3; D is possibly TRBD2 (5 bases). Trimming stripped 11 bases from V and 2 bases from J, with 20 bases between. Germline CDR1 is ENHRY and CDR2 is SYGVKD. The CDR3 is 15 amino acids. CDR3 in DNA: TGTGCCTCCCAAGAGGGTCCGTTCCTCACAGATACGCAGTATTTT. Its translation is CASQEGPFLTDTQYF.

V gene TRBV15 combines with J gene TRBJ2-7; 7 bases agree with TRBD2. Trimming at V came to 1 base and at J to 0 bases, leaving 3 bases not matched to a gene. This CDR3 comprises 15 residues. Germline V gene sequence: CDR1 LNHNV, CDR2 YYDKDF (reference sequence). The chain's CDR3 is CATSRGGTNSYEQYF. The CDR3 nucleotides read TGTGCCACCAGCAGAGGCGGGACTAACTCCTACGAGCAGTACTTC.

This chain connects TRBV10-3 to TRBJ2-3, with 7 bases aligning to TRBD1. V trimming: 6 bases; J trimming: 6 bases; junction bases outside the gene matches: 3. Germline loops: CDR1 ENHRY, CDR2 SYGVKD. The CDR3 covers 12 residues. DNA for the CDR3: TGTGCCATCAGCCCCAGGGGGGATACGCAGTATTTT. Protein sequence: CAISPRGDTQYF.

The rearrangement uses TRBV19 and TRBJ1-4; D is unclear. Germline assignment: CDR1 LNHDA and CDR2 SQIVND (reference sequence). This CDR3 is 14 amino acids long. V dropped 4 bases and J dropped 6 bases, with 12 bases sitting between them. CDR3 in DNA: TGTGCCAGTAGTACGAGGTCGTGGGATGAAAAACTGTTTTTT. This encodes CASSTRSWDEKLFF.

The rearrangement joins TRBV5-1 to TRBJ2-7; D may be TRBD1 (6 bases). This CDR3 has 19 amino acids. Trimming shortened V by 4 bases and J by 3 bases, and 29 bases separated the two germline ends. CDR1 is SGHRS and CDR2 is YFSETQ in the germline V gene. In nucleotides, the CDR3 is TGCGCCAGCAGCGGGGTATTCAGCGTGAGGCAGGGGCGGATCTACGAGCAGTACTTC. It is translated as CASSGVFSVRQGRIYEQYF.

The V call is TRBV4-3, the J call TRBJ1-5; D gene uncertain. Trimming removed 3 bases from V and 5 bases from J, with 8 bases in between. This CDR3 contains 13 residues. The V gene's germline CDR1 is LGHNA and CDR2 YSLEER. CDR3 coding DNA: TGCGCCAGCAGCCACCTGGGAGATCAGCCCCAGCATTTT. It encodes CASSHLGDQPQHF.

The chain employs TRBV4-1 and TRBJ2-4; 7 bases map to TRBD1. In germline, CDR1 is MGHRA, CDR2 YSYEKL. The CDR3 has 14 residues. After removal of 1 base from V and 8 bases from J, the junction contained 5 bases not matched to a gene. CDR3 nucleotides: TGCGCCAGCAGCCAAGTGCAGGGGGAGTACATTCAGTACTTC. Translation gives CASSQVQGEYIQYF.

The chain combines TRBV3-1 (or the pseudogene TRBV3-2) with TRBJ2-2; TRBD2 is a possible D gene (5 bases). Germline CDR1 and CDR2: LGHDT and YNNKEL (reference sequence). There are 17 residues in the CDR3. Deletions cut 0 bases from V and 4 bases from J, with 15 bases between. This chain's CDR3 is CASSQDMVRGSTGELFF. DNA for the CDR3: TGTGCCAGCAGCCAAGATATGGTTCGGGGAAGCACCGGGGAGCTGTTTTTT.

This chain links TRBV4-2 with TRBJ1-6; a possible D gene is TRBD1 (5 bases). V was cut by 4 bases and J by 8 bases, with 12 bases left in between. The CDR3 loop spans 14 amino acids. CDR1 LGHNA and CDR2 YNFKEQ come from the germline V gene. CDR3 DNA sequence: TGTGCCAGCAGCCTAGATCGCAGGGATTCACCCCTCCACTTT. Residues: CASSLDRRDSPLHF.

The CDR3 bases are TGTGCCAGCAGCCAAGTGGGGGGACTGAATAATGAAAAACTGTTTTTT. Translation gives CASSQVGGLNNEKLFF. The chain combines TRBV4-2 with TRBJ1-4; a weak D match, TRBD1 (5 bases). This CDR3 is built from 16 residues. V lost 1 base to trimming and J lost 4 bases, with 13 bases between them. In germline, CDR1 is LGHNA, CDR2 YNFKEQ.

The J gene is TRBJ2-1, the V gene TRBV7-9; a weak D match, TRBD2 (5 bases). The CDR3 sequence is 13 residues long. Trimming shortened V by 7 bases and J by 9 bases, and 16 bases separated the two germline ends. Germline CDR1 is SEHNR and CDR2 is FQNEAQ (reference sequence). As DNA, the CDR3 is TGTGCCAGCAACTCCTCGCGGGTTGGTGAGCAGTTCTTC. This translates into CASNSSRVGEQFF.

The chain links TRBV4-1 to TRBJ2-6; TRBD2 matches 13 bases. CDR3 length: 17 residues. Germline V gene lookup returns CDR1 MGHRA and CDR2 YSYEKL. V lost 2 bases, J lost 2 bases, and 0 bases stayed unmatched. The chain's CDR3 is CASSQTSGGAGANVLTF. The CDR3 bases are TGCGCCAGCAGCCAAACTAGCGGGGGGGCTGGGGCCAACGTCCTGACTTTC.

The chain uses TRBV6-6 and TRBJ2-7; D uncertain. The CDR3 is 12 residues long. Trimming removed 0 bases at V and 5 bases at J, with 5 bases between. Germline-derived CDR1 and CDR2 are MNHNY and SVGAGI (reference sequence). The CDR3 region is CASSYSFDEQYF. DNA for the CDR3: TGTGCCAGCAGTTACTCATTCGACGAGCAGTACTTC.

V usage is TRBV7-2 and J usage is TRBJ2-1, with 7 bases matching TRBD2. Germline assignment: CDR1 SGHTA and CDR2 FQGNSA. The CDR3 contains 15 residues. The J segment lost 0 bases and the V segment lost 4 bases, leaving 3 bases of the junction unmatched. The CDR3 sequence: CASSWGGSSYNEQFF. The CDR3, as DNA: TGTGCCAGCAGCTGGGGGGGGAGCTCCTACAATGAGCAGTTCTTC.

V usage is TRBV15 and J usage is TRBJ1-4; a possible D gene is TRBD1 (6 bases). This CDR3 is 14 amino acids long. V dropped 1 base and J dropped 6 bases, with 9 bases sitting between them. Germline V gene lookup returns CDR1 LNHNV and CDR2 YYDKDF (reference sequence). This chain's CDR3 is CATSRATGYEKLFF. Here the CDR3 DNA reads TGTGCCACCAGCAGAGCAACAGGGTATGAAAAACTGTTTTTT.

The V call is TRBV28, the J call TRBJ1-1; a weak D match, TRBD1 (6 bases). The V gene lost 4 bases and the J gene lost 10 bases, with 25 bases spanning the gap. Germline V gene data show CDR1 as MDHEN and CDR2 as SYDVKM. The length of the CDR3 is 16 residues. Here the CDR3 reads CASSSTTGPPKKSAFF. The CDR3 DNA follows: TGTGCCAGCAGTTCTACGACAGGTCCCCCTAAGAAATCAGCTTTCTTT.

This clone occurred a few times. The rearrangement uses TRBV7-2 and TRBJ2-3, with D maybe TRBD2 (6 bases). The CDR3 is 14 amino acids. Germline CDR1 and CDR2: SGHTA and FQGNSA. The germline V and J ends were trimmed by 5 bases and 2 bases, with 11 bases remaining between them. CDR3 DNA sequence: TGTGCCAGCAGCCCGCTAGCGAACACAGATACGCAGTATTTT. Amino acids: CASSPLANTDTQYF.